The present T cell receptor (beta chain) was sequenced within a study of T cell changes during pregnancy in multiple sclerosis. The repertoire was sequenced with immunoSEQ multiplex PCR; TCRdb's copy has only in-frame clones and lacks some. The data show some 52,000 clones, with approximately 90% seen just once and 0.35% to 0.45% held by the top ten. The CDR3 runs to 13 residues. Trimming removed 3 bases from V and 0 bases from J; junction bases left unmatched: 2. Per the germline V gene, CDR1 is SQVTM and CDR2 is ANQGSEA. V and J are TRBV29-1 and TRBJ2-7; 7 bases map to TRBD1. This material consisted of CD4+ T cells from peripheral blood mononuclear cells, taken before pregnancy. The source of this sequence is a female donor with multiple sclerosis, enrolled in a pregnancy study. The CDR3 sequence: CSVDRGSSYEQYF. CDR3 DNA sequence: TGCAGCGTTGACAGGGGGAGCTCCTACGAGCAGTACTTC.